These 23 T cell receptor beta chains were all obtained from the same sample, sequenced in a study of PD-L1 blockade in urothelial cancer. Time point described: pretreatment peripheral blood. The assay was immunoSEQ multiplex PCR, and TCRdb's table has in-frame clones only and misses some. The sample has 90,000 to 100,000 clones; roughly 89% are singletons. Sequenced here: PBMCs, sampled around atezolizumab (anti-PD-L1) treatment. The source of these receptors is a man aged 55 to 69 with urothelial cancer.

The CDR3 spells CASSLAGSGETQYF. The CDR3 region has the DNA TGTGCCAGCAGCTTGGCCGGGTCTGGAGAGACCCAGTACTTC. The V gene is TRBV5-6, the J gene TRBJ2-5; the D is unclear. The germline V gene has CDR1 SGHDT and CDR2 YYEEEE. This CDR3 is 14 amino acids long. The ends were cut back, 0 bases at V and 4 bases at J, with 10 bases in the middle.

The chain has TRBV10-3 and TRBJ1-5; a possible D gene is TRBD1 (6 bases). There are 13 residues in the CDR3. CDR1 ENHRY and CDR2 SYGVKD come from the germline V gene. Trimming shortened V by 10 bases and J by 5 bases, and 15 bases separated the two germline ends. The CDR3 loop reads CATGQQGYQPQHF. In nucleotides, the CDR3 is TGTGCCACCGGTCAACAGGGCTATCAGCCCCAGCATTTT.

The chain uses TRBV7-3 and TRBJ2-1; D not certain. The germline gives CDR1 SGHTA, CDR2 FQGTGA. V was shortened by 5 bases and J by 6 bases, with 8 bases between the two germline ends. This CDR3 contains 12 residues. CDR3 region: CASSLDGNEQFF. CDR3 in DNA: TGTGCCAGCAGCCTAGACGGCAATGAGCAGTTCTTC.

V and J are TRBV19 and TRBJ1-1; a weak D match, TRBD1 (5 bases). The length of the CDR3 is 15 residues. The V end was cut by 5 bases, the J end by 1 base, with 14 bases between. CDR1 is LNHDA and CDR2 is SQIVND in the germline V gene (reference sequence). The CDR3 nucleotides are TGTGCCAGTAGTGCACTCGGCGGGGCGAACACTGAAGCTTTCTTT. Protein sequence: CASSALGGANTEAFF.

V usage is TRBV10-2 and J usage is TRBJ2-7, with 9 positions matching TRBD2. The CDR3 contains 14 residues. After removal of 8 bases from V and 3 bases from J, the junction contained 8 bases not matched to a gene. Germline CDR1 WSHSY, CDR2 SAAADI. CDR3 in DNA: TGCGCCAGCCTACCGGCGGGGGGGATCTACGAGCAGTACTTC. Translation gives CASLPAGGIYEQYF.

The chain couples TRBV10-3 to TRBJ2-7, with a possible D match to TRBD2 (6 bases). With 5 bases removed from V and 1 base from J, the gap between germline ends came to 12 bases. CDR1 is ENHRY and CDR2 is SYGVKD in the germline V gene. The CDR3 has 14 residues. CDR3 loop: CAISPGLSSYEQYF. DNA of the CDR3: TGTGCCATCAGTCCCGGACTAAGTTCCTACGAGCAGTACTTC.

The rearrangement joins TRBV11-2 to TRBJ2-7; TRBD2 agrees at 9 bases. This CDR3 is 17 amino acids long. From germline, CDR1 is SGHAT and CDR2 FQNNGV. V shed 0 bases and J 4 bases; nucleotides not matched to a gene: 10. CDR3 loop: CASSLDLGGGGVYEQYF. CDR3 bases: TGTGCCAGCAGCTTAGATCTGGGTGGCGGGGGGGTATACGAGCAGTACTTC.

The chain is built from TRBV10-3 and TRBJ2-5; TRBD1 is a possible D gene (6 bases). Between the trimmed V and J ends, which lost 10 bases and 4 bases, there was a span of 16 bases. Germline V gene data show CDR1 as ENHRY and CDR2 as SYGVKD. The CDR3 has 13 amino acids. The CDR3 DNA is TGTGCCAGCGCAGGGGTGGATGGAGAGACCCAGTACTTC. Encoded protein: CASAGVDGETQYF.

This sequence joins TRBV6-6 and TRBJ1-2, with 7 bases lining up with TRBD1. The CDR3 is 13 residues long. CDR1 and CDR2 (germline): MNHNY, SVGAGI (reference sequence). V trimming: 5 bases; J trimming: 2 bases; junction bases outside the gene matches: 2. The DNA for the CDR3 is TGTGCCAGCAGTCAGGACAGGAACTATGGCTACACCTTC. This codes for CASSQDRNYGYTF.

The gene calls are TRBV6-5 and TRBJ2-3, with D possibly TRBD2 on 7 matching bases. Germline CDR1 reads MNHEY; CDR2 reads SVGAGI. The CDR3 spans 14 residues. With 7 bases removed from V and 2 bases from J, the gap between germline ends came to 13 bases. This chain's CDR3 is CASNWGGPTDTQYF. The CDR3 DNA sequence: TGTGCCAGCAATTGGGGGGGGCCCACAGATACGCAGTATTTT.

The chain couples TRBV20-1 to TRBJ1-1, with D unclear. The CDR3 totals 11 residues. Trimming cost V 6 bases and J 0 bases, with 5 bases left between them. Looked up from germline, CDR1 is DFQATT and CDR2 is SNEGSKA (reference sequence). CDR3 loop: CSAPVNTEAFF. CDR3 DNA sequence: TGCAGTGCCCCTGTGAACACTGAAGCTTTCTTT.

The chain combines TRBV28 with TRBJ2-7, with D possibly matching TRBD1 (6 bases). The CDR3 loop spans 15 amino acids. Germline loops: CDR1 MDHEN, CDR2 SYDVKM. Trimming removed 6 bases at V and 0 bases at J, with 15 bases between. The DNA of the CDR3 is TGTGCCAGCAGGCGGACCGGGACATTCTCCTACGAGCAGTACTTC. This translates into CASRRTGTFSYEQYF.

The gene calls are TRBV7-2 and TRBJ2-3; 10 nucleotides align to TRBD2. V lost 7 bases, J lost 11 bases, and 21 bases stayed unmatched. The CDR3 totals 17 residues. In germline, CDR1 is SGHTA, CDR2 FQGNSA. DNA for the CDR3: TGTGCCAGCACCCTCTTAGGGGGTCTAGCGGGGGCCTGGTGGCAGTATTTT. This translates into CASTLLGGLAGAWWQYF.

This clone has more than one count but fewer than ten. The chain joins TRBV7-2 to TRBJ1-2, with a possible D match to TRBD1 (5 bases). Germline CDR1 and CDR2: SGHTA and FQGNSA. V was clipped by 7 bases and J by 7 bases, with 25 bases between them. The CDR3 totals 16 residues. For the CDR3, the DNA is TGTGCCAGCACCTCTTCGGTTGTGGCGGGGGGGGGTGGCTACACCTTC. This gives the protein CASTSSVVAGGGGYTF. Drawing the rest from reference TRBV7-2 and TRBJ1-2, the complete variable domain is GAGVSQSPSNKVTEKGKDVELRCDPISGHTALYWYRQSLGQGLEFLIYFQGNSAPDKSGLPSDRFSAERTGGSVSTLTIQRTQQEDSAVYLCASTSSVVAGGGGYTFGSGTRLTVV.

This clone appeared a few times. The V gene is TRBV6-5, the J gene TRBJ2-1, with D possibly TRBD1 on 5 matching bases. The CDR3 consists of 14 residues. Germline V gives CDR1 MNHEY, CDR2 SVGAGI. Trimming removed 6 bases from V and 9 bases from J, with 18 bases in between. CDR3 protein: CASRGQPSKGEQFF. The CDR3 DNA follows: TGTGCCAGCAGGGGGCAGCCCTCGAAGGGTGAGCAGTTCTTC.

The chain couples TRBV5-5 to TRBJ1-5; tentatively, D is TRBD1 (6 bases). Germline V gives CDR1 SGHKS, CDR2 YYEKEE (reference sequence). This CDR3 contains 15 residues. Trimming pared 3 bases from V and 8 bases from J, leaving 18 bases between. The CDR3 region is CASSWGGTGKEPQHF. The CDR3, as DNA: TGTGCCAGCAGCTGGGGTGGAACAGGGAAGGAGCCCCAGCATTTT.

This rearrangement joins TRBV5-1 to TRBJ2-3; 11 bases line up with TRBD2. After removal of 4 bases from V and 1 base from J, the junction contained 8 bases not matched to a gene. The CDR3 covers 17 residues. CDR1 and CDR2 from the germline V gene are SGHRS and YFSETQ. The CDR3 spells CASSKAGTSGRTDTQYF. In DNA, the CDR3 is TGCGCCAGCAGCAAAGCCGGGACTAGCGGTCGCACAGATACGCAGTATTTT.

This chain links TRBV11-2 with TRBJ2-5; D gene ambiguous. This CDR3 comprises 13 residues. From germline, CDR1 is SGHAT and CDR2 FQNNGV. V shed 4 bases and J shed 2 bases, with 8 bases lying between them. The CDR3 region has the DNA TGTGCCAGCAGCTCCTACCCACAAGAGACCCAGTACTTC. As protein: CASSSYPQETQYF.

The chain links TRBV11-2 to TRBJ2-1, with TRBD2 matching 10 bases. The CDR3 is 15 residues long. Germline assignment: CDR1 SGHAT and CDR2 FQNNGV. The trim removed 4 bases at V and 2 bases at J, leaving 2 bases unmatched. Written as DNA, the CDR3 is TGTGCCAGCAGCTACACTAGCGGGACCTACAATGAGCAGTTCTTC. Amino acids: CASSYTSGTYNEQFF.

J is TRBJ2-3 and V is TRBV7-2; the D gene is possibly TRBD2 (5 bases). This CDR3 contains 12 residues. V was cut by 6 bases and J by 2 bases, with 6 bases left in between. Germline assignment: CDR1 SGHTA and CDR2 FQGNSA. CDR3: CASRRVTDTQYF. CDR3 sequence (DNA): TGTGCCAGCAGGCGGGTCACAGATACGCAGTATTTT.

The V call is TRBV7-3, the J call TRBJ2-1, with 9 nucleotides matching TRBD2. The length of the CDR3 is 19 residues. The ends lost 5 bases at V and 2 bases at J; junction bases unmatched: 16. Germline V lookup: CDR1 SGHTA, CDR2 FQGTGA. The CDR3 DNA follows: TGTGCCAGCAGCAGTCTCCCTATTAGCGGCGGGGGGGCCTACAATGAGCAGTTCTTC. Protein product: CASSSLPISGGGAYNEQFF.

The CDR3 region is CASSSGGPSGVTDTQYF. The CDR3 nucleotides are TGCGCCAGCAGCTCCGGAGGGCCTAGCGGGGTCACAGATACGCAGTATTTT. V is TRBV5-1 and J is TRBJ2-3, with 9 bases lining up with TRBD2. This CDR3 has 17 amino acids. Germline lookup yields CDR1 SGHRS and CDR2 YFSETQ. V was clipped by 3 bases and J by 2 bases; unmatched bases: 10.

The chain carries TRBV9 and TRBJ1-4; D uncertain. Trimming removed 0 bases at V and 2 bases at J, with 8 bases between. The CDR3 sequence is 15 residues long. CDR1 is SGDLS and CDR2 is YYNGEE in the germline V gene. CDR3 sequence (DNA): TGTGCCAGCAGCGTAGCCCCCTCGACTAATGAAAAACTGTTTTTT. Its translation is CASSVAPSTNEKLFF.